This T cell receptor beta chain was sequenced in a study of T cell responses to AZD1222 COVID-19 vaccine. Study-wide points: A mostly white British donor set with more females was recruited, and clonal diversity was possibly underestimated. Just a handful of AZD1222 recipients were seropositive at baseline.

V was pared by 4 bases and J by 3 bases, with 10 bases between. CDR1 is SQVTM and CDR2 is ANQGSEA in the germline V gene. The CDR3 covers 13 residues. This clone was detected once. Its antigen is currently unknown. TCRdb's copy holds only in-frame clones and misses some; the assay was immunoSEQ multiplex PCR. The sample yields 130,000 to 150,000 clones, 70% to 90% seen once. The chain combines TRBV29-1 with TRBJ2-4; D is unresolved. This TCR was recovered from an adult who received the MenACWY meningococcal vaccine as a control. The material sequenced was peripheral blood, taken 28 days after the second dose of the MenACWY control vaccine. The CDR3 DNA sequence: TGCAGCGTTGGACAATGGGACAAAAACATTCAGTACTTC. It translates to CSVGQWDKNIQYF.